This entry lists 2 T cell receptor beta chains sequenced from one sample in a study of cytomegalovirus exposure and HLA in healthy donors. The PCR ran on 60 Vbeta and 13 Jbeta primers. Using immunoSEQ multiplex PCR, the repertoire was profiled, and TCRdb retains in-frame clones only, with some absent. The table lists fewer than 130,000 clones, approximately 70% of them singletons. What was sequenced was PBMCs. All receptors come from a man aged 30 to 45 in good health and CMV-seropositive.

The chain employs TRBV30 and TRBJ1-1; D is perhaps TRBD1 (5 bases). The CDR3 length is 11 residues. Trimming removed 2 bases at V and 14 bases at J, with 15 bases between. CDR1 and CDR2 from the germline V gene are GTSNPN and SVGIG (reference sequence). CDR3 protein: CAWSRSGRKFF. The DNA of the CDR3 is TGTGCCTGGAGTCGTTCAGGGCGTAAGTTCTTT.

V gene TRBV5-1 combines with J gene TRBJ2-2; no reliable D call. The CDR3 contains 13 residues. Germline V gene lookup returns CDR1 SGHRS and CDR2 YFSETQ. V was cut by 7 bases and J by 2 bases, with 9 bases left in between. The CDR3 spells CASARQNTGELFF. The CDR3 region has the DNA TGCGCCAGCGCAAGACAAAACACCGGGGAGCTGTTTTTT.